What follows is one TCR beta chain and its context. These data come from a study of T-cell reconstitution after alpha-beta-depleted transplantation in children. During its preparation, the TCRbeta library received unique molecular identifiers. In TCRdb, the PCR reads were re-called with MiXCR into one record per CDR3 protein. Of around 700,000 distinct CDR3 sequences listed, about 12% are singletons. Germline loops: CDR1 MDHEN, CDR2 SYDVKM. The CDR3 consists of 15 residues. V lost 5 bases and J lost 6; bases outside the gene matches: 8. This TCR came from a girl aged 2 to 9 with congenital amegakaryocytic thrombocytopenia, due to receive a stem cell transplant. This rearrangement joins TRBV28 to TRBJ2-1; 9 nucleotides align to TRBD2. The sequencing here drew on PBMCs, taken before TCRalphabeta/CD19-depleted stem cell transplant. CDR3 in amino acids: CASSIRLAVGNEQFF. CDR3 bases: TGTGCCAGCAGTATCCGACTAGCGGTGGGCAATGAGCAGTTCTTC.